The 5 T cell receptor beta chains presented below share a single source sample, sequenced in a study of PD-L1 blockade in urothelial cancer. Time point denoted: peripheral blood 6 weeks after treatment start. Sequenced by immunoSEQ multiplex PCR; TCRdb stores in-frame clones only, minus some. The table records under 85,000 clones, around 93% of them present only once. Sequencing was performed on PBMCs, taken around atezolizumab (anti-PD-L1) treatment. Receptor source: an elderly woman with urothelial cancer.

The chain has TRBV6-4 and TRBJ2-3, with TRBD2 identical over 16 bases. The CDR3 loop spans 16 amino acids. CDR1 and CDR2 (germline): MRHNA, SNTAGT. V lost 0 bases and J lost 6; bases outside the gene matches: 0. Written as DNA, the CDR3 is TGTGCCAGCAGTGACTCGGGACTAGCGGGAGGGGATACGCAGTATTTT. Amino acids: CASSDSGLAGGDTQYF.

Only a few counts were recorded for this clone. V is TRBV11-3 and J is TRBJ2-2; 10 bases are a match to TRBD2. CDR3 length equals 15 residues. Losses at the gene ends were 5 bases for V and 1 base for J; bases not matched to a gene: 1. Germline V gene sequence: CDR1 SGHNT, CDR2 YENEEA. The CDR3 sequence is CASSPSGGNTGELFF. For the CDR3, the DNA is TGTGCCAGCAGCCCTAGCGGGGGGAACACCGGGGAGCTGTTTTTT.

The rearrangement uses TRBV28 and TRBJ1-5, with 10 bases aligning to TRBD1. V was pared by 6 bases and J by 7 bases, with 6 bases of the junction left unmatched. The germline gives CDR1 MDHEN, CDR2 SYDVKM. The CDR3 loop spans 14 amino acids. CDR3 sequence reads: CASSFGQGGQPQHF. CDR3 nucleotide sequence: TGTGCCAGCAGCTTTGGACAGGGGGGGCAGCCCCAGCATTTT.

This chain uses TRBV7-7 with TRBJ1-1; 10 bases match TRBD1. Looked up from germline, CDR1 is SSHAT and CDR2 is FNYEAQ (reference sequence). V was pared by 7 bases and J by 3 bases, with 17 bases of the junction left unmatched. The CDR3 has 18 residues. CDR3 bases: TGTGCCAGCATCCGCCGGGACAGGGGCCGGTTTGGTCACACTGAAGCTTTCTTT. It codes for CASIRRDRGRFGHTEAFF.

V is TRBV7-3 and J is TRBJ1-1; D may be TRBD1 (5 bases). Germline V gene lookup returns CDR1 SGHTA and CDR2 FQGTGA. Trimming cost V 4 bases and J 0 bases, with 9 bases left between them. The CDR3 has 14 residues. The DNA of the CDR3 is TGTGCCAGCAGCTCATGGGGGGTGAACACTGAAGCTTTCTTT. It encodes CASSSWGVNTEAFF.